This paragraph reports one TCR beta chain. Its target is not known. In the same sample, other DNA sequences code for this CDR3. Sequenced by immunoSEQ multiplex PCR; TCRdb stores in-frame clones only, minus some. This sample has about 36,000 clones; over 65% occur once, and the top ten carry 20% to 25%. The data were obtained in a study of OX40 agonist ivuxolimab in advanced cancers. Study in general: A male proportion of around 86% was recorded, with mean age approximately 57 years and range roughly 20 to 90. Study-wide results and caveats: There were, on average, more expanded clones in CD8+ T cells than in CD4+. Certain nonresponders likewise exhibited a low normalized T-cell clonal expansion.

Looked up from germline, CDR1 is MGHRA and CDR2 is YSYEKL. This CDR3 has 15 amino acids. Trimming removed 0 bases at V and 2 bases at J, with 10 bases between. The rearrangement joins TRBV4-1 to TRBJ1-2; D gene ambiguous. The starting material was CD4+ or CD8+ T cells sorted from blood, obtained in a trial of the OX40 agonist ivuxolimab. The TCR was taken from an adult with an advanced solid tumor such as melanoma, head and neck, liver or kidney cancer. The CDR3 DNA follows: TGCGCCAGCAGCCAAGATCAATCAGCGAACTATGGCTACACCTTC. Protein: CASSQDQSANYGYTF.